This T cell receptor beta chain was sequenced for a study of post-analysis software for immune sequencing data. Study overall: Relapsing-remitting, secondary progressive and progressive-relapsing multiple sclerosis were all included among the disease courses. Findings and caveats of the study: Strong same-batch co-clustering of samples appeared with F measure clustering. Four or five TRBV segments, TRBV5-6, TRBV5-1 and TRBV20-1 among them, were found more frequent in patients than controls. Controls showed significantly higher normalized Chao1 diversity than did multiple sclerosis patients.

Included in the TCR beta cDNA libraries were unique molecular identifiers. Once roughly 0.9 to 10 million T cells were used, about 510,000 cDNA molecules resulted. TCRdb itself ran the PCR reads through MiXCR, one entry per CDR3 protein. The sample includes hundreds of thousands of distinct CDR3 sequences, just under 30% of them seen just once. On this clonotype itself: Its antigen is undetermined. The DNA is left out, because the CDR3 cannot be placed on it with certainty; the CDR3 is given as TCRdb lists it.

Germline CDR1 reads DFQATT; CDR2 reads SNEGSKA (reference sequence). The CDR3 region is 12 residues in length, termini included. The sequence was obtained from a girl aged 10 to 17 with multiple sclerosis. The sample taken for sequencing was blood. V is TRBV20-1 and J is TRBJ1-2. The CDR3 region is CSAAERSYGCTF.